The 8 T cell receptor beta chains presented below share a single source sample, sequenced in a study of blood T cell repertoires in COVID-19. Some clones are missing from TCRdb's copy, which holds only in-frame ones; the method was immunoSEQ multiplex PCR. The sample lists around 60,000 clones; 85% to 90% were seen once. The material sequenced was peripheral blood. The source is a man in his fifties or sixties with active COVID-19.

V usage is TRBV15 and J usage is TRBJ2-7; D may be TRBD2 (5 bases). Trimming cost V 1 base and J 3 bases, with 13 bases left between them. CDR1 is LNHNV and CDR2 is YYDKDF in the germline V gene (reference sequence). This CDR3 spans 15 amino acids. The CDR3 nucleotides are TGTGCCACCAGCAGAGGAGGGAGTGAGTACTACGAGCAGTACTTC. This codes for CATSRGGSEYYEQYF.

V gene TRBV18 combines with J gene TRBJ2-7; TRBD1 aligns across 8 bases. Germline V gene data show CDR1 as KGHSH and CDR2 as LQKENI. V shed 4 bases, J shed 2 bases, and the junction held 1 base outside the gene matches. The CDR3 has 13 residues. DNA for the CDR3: TGTGCCAGCTCACAACAGGGGGCCTACGAGCAGTACTTC. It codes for CASSQQGAYEQYF.

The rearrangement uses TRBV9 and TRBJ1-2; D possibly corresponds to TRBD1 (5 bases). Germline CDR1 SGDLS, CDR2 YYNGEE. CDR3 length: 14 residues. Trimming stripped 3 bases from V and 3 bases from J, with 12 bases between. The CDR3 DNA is TGTGCCAGCAGCGAAGGGGTTCCTTACTATGGCTACACCTTC. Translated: CASSEGVPYYGYTF. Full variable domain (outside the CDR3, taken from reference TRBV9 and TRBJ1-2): DSGVTQTPKHLITATGQRVTLRCSPRSGDLSVYWYQQSLDQGLQFLIQYYNGEERAKGNILERFSAQQFPDLHSELNLSSLELGDSALYFCASSEGVPYYGYTFGSGTRLTVV.

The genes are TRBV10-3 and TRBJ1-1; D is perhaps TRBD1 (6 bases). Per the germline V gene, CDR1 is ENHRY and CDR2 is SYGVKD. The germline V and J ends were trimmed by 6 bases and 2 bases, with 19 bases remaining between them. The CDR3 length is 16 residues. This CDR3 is CAISPQGRGLNTEAFF. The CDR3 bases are TGTGCCATCAGCCCCCAGGGCAGGGGCCTTAACACTGAAGCTTTCTTT.

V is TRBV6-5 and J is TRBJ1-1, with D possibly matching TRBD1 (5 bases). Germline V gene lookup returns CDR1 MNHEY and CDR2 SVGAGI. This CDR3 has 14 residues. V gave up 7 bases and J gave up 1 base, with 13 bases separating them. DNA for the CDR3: TGTGCCAGCAAGGAGGGGACGGGGAACACTGAAGCTTTCTTT. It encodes CASKEGTGNTEAFF.

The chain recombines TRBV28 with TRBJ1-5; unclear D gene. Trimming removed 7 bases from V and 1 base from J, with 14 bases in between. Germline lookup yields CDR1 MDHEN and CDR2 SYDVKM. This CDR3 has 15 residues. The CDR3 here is CASNPLGTSNQPQHF. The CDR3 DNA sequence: TGTGCCAGCAACCCCTTGGGCACGAGCAATCAGCCCCAGCATTTT.

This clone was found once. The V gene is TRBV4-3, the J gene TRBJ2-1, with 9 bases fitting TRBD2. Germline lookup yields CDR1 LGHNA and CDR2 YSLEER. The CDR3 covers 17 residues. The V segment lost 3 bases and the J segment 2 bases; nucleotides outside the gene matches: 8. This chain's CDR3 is CASSQDLLAGTYNEQFF. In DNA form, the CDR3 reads TGCGCCAGCAGCCAGGACCTTCTAGCGGGAACCTACAATGAGCAGTTCTTC.

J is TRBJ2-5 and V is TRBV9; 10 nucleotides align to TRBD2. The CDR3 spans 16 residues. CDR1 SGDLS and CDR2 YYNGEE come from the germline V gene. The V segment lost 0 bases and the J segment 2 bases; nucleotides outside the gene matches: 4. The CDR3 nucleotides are TGTGCCAGCAGCGTAGGAGCTAGCGGGGGACAAGAGACCCAGTACTTC. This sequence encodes CASSVGASGGQETQYF.